Described below is a single T cell receptor (beta chain) sequence and its context. Its antigen remains undetermined. Per-base qualities were not stored, and no clone one base away is much larger. This specimen comes from a study of cytomegalovirus exposure and HLA in healthy donors (dated by TCRdb to the late 2010s). Notes on the research overall: In an earlier analysis of roughly 500 of the donors, around 290 Gb of sequence data and 100 million or so unique TCR beta sequences from about 179 million T cells were reported. Besides the first cohort of roughly 700 subjects, a separate validation cohort made up of 120 different subjects was used. Typing coverage differed by locus: A, B, C, DRB1 and DQB1 were typed in about 629-640 donors, DQA1 in about 560, DPA1 in around 600, and DPB1 in 450 to 480. Across roughly 420 genotyped donors of the cohort, an average of roughly 250,000 unique TCR beta nucleotide sequences per donor were sequenced, and 15% to 20% of those sequences were non-productive. The study used immunosequencing to profile the T cell repertoires of approximately 630 subjects and linked those repertoires to cytomegalovirus serostatus. The aim of the study was to test whether cataloging public T cell receptors could identify signatures of past pathogen exposure. In a later genetic analysis, genome-wide SNP genotypes for about three fifths of the roughly 670 donors were used, and that subset was treated as a discovery cohort. HLA typing covered class I and class II loci at four-digit resolution. An early release that covered 500 to 800 HLA-typed donors contained around 300 gigabases of sequencing data and 75 million to 100 million unique TCR sequences. An earlier analysis of roughly 580 of the donors used high-throughput TCR beta sequencing to judge whether each TCR beta V gene segment behaved as functional or pseudogenic. To predict cytomegalovirus infection status, the study brought together high-throughput TCR immunosequencing, statistical association of individual TCRs with disease status, and machine learning. Every repertoire in the discovery cohort had been generated on one and the same sequencing platform. Roughly 5 DR-DQ haplotypes were treated as single units for association and clustering because of strong linkage in the cohort. A later analysis re-examined previously published TCR beta repertoires from just over 650 donors and added high-resolution HLA genotyping to investigate patterns of TCR occurrence. The genetic ancestry cluster associated with self-reported Caucasian donors included over 65% of the 350 to 500 genotyped donors. Donor age, sex, ethnicity and CMV serostatus were compiled alongside the repertoire data. Rather than drawing on any new phenotypic data, the later analysis identified candidate immune exposures from TCR beta sequences and the way those sequences occurred across donors. Findings and caveats that apply to the study as a whole: Broadly in line with IMGT annotations, most TCR beta V segments showed up in productive rearrangements about 87% or about 30% of the time in an earlier analysis of a few hundred of the donors. In a later analysis, HLA-associated TCR beta chains were found to be more clonally expanded and to have lower generation probabilities than equally common non-associated chains. Only TCR beta chains were sequenced in this cohort, and the absence of alpha or paired-chain data limited detectable features. Because some donors lacked HLA typing at each locus, the association tests relied only on the typed subset. The authors suggested that the approach could potentially be extended to other disease states and immunological phenotypes. CMV serostatus was the only immune exposure information available for the cohort. A later genetic analysis associated a missense DCLRE1C variant with V-gene and J-gene trimming of TCR beta chains, and an independent cohort replicated the association. A later analysis associated about 16,000 TCR beta sequences with specific HLA alleles at a false discovery rate of 0.05. In a later analysis, TCR association rates were found to vary across HLA loci, with the most associated TCRs seen for DRB1 alleles and the fewest for HLA-C alleles. Cytomegalovirus status was reported to be diagnosed by the classifier with high specificity and sensitivity in both the original and validation cohorts. A later analysis reported that several top co-occurrence clusters appeared linked to parvovirus B19, influenza, CMV and Epstein-Barr virus. The earlier analysis of fewer than 750 of the donors excluded approximately 17 rarely observed V segments, including chromosome 9 orphons, because counts were too low. A further reported finding was that TCR beta sequences accurately predicted the HLA-A and HLA-B alleles for most subjects in the first cohort. Linkage disequilibrium might explain the correlated functional status among segregating V segments, but an unknown experimental factor could not be ruled out. The presence/absence analyses assumed that sequencing depth was roughly uniform across donors, and that assumption may not be true. Most TCR sequences were seen in very few donors, while some public TCRs were found in many individuals. A later genetic analysis reported fewer N-insertions in productive TCRs among donors in an Asian-associated ancestry cluster than the approximately 700-donor mean. The 87-base-pair reads could not distinguish some IMGT-functional V segments, including TRBV6-2 and TRBV6-3, so those segments were excluded. Three of the identified cytomegalovirus-associated TCR beta chains were confirmed in vitro to be specific for cytomegalovirus antigens. The sequencing pipeline was judged likely to have produced a cluster of highly shared sequence variants as a technical artifact. Most CMV-associated TCR beta chains appeared to be HLA-restricted in a later analysis, and the HLA associations seemed to be driven largely by CMV exposure. Strong co-occurrence of HLA alleles, especially DR and DQ, made assigning TCR associations to individual alleles difficult. In the study, around 150 TCR beta chains were listed as associated with cytomegalovirus.

CDR1 and CDR2, looked up from the germline V gene (reference sequence), are MNHEY and SMNVEV. Trimming takes 2 bases from V and 2 bases from J, and the germline ends sit 10 bases apart. Its CDR3 holds 14 amino acids, cysteine through phenylalanine. The kept DNA is CDR3 alone, 42 bases in frame from the first base. Receptor amplification or capture employed the immunoSEQ multiplex PCR assay. The multiplex PCR relied on a mix of 60 forward primers for TCR Vbeta segments and 13 reverse primers for TCR Jbeta segments. Amplification of the CDR3 region of rearranged TCR beta genes was performed with a multiplex PCR assay on genomic DNA. The Illumina HiSeq System was used to sequence the amplified TCR beta libraries as 87-base-pair reads. Per the source publication's procedure: A later analysis tallied 75 million to 95 million unique TCR beta chains across the 650 to 750 repertoires, and approximately 9.9 million of those chains were shared by two or more donors. Raw reads were error-corrected and collapsed into unique sequences with a nearest-neighbor algorithm that merged closely related sequences to remove PCR and sequencing errors. To assign V, D and J gene segments, CDR3 sequences were aligned to IMGT reference sequences. For a sequence to be retained, a match of at least six nucleotides to both a V gene segment and a J gene segment was required. A rearrangement counted as productive if the CDR3 had no stop codons and remained in frame with V and J, and every other rearrangement counted as non-productive. Following IMGT convention, CDR3 was defined as the stretch from the second conserved V-encoded cysteine to the conserved J-encoded phenylalanine. Sequences without an unambiguous match to a single V gene segment were excluded from the earlier analysis of about 600 of the donors. An earlier analysis of roughly 590 of the donors called V segments functional above 56.7% productive rearrangements and segregating when the between-donor standard deviation exceeded 5%. A statistical classification framework was developed to diagnose cytomegalovirus status using the catalog of TCR beta chain sequences. V and J gene assignment, in a later analysis, came from comparing TCR nucleotide sequences with IMGT/GENE-DB human TR gene sequences. A later analysis assigned CDR3 sequences and most-parsimonious VDJ recombination scenarios with the TCRdist pipeline. In a later analysis, each TCR beta chain was defined by its CDR3 amino acid sequence together with its V-gene family, and reads lacking a unique V-gene family were excluded. In a later analysis, approximately 590 highly shared, low-generation-probability nucleotide sequences were removed to address suspected cross-contamination and a sequencing artifact. For each public chain, a later analysis derived a clonal expansion index from normalized ranks of inferred template counts within each repertoire. A later analysis computed generation probabilities with a VDJ recombination model fitted to out-of-frame rearrangements, and checked the results against IGoR. In a later analysis, hypergeometric tests were used to score TCR-TCR, TCR-HLA and TCR-CMV co-occurrence, with a repertoire-size bias correction applied to TCR pairs. In a later analysis, false discovery rates were estimated by permuting HLA or CMV assignments 20 times. In a later analysis, co-occurring TCRs were grouped with DBSCAN, and TCRdist sequence similarity was added when clustering was performed within HLA-allele-positive subsets. Co-occurrence clustering excluded repertoires with fewer than 30,000 or more than 120,000 public chains, plus five with anomalous nucleotide sharing. TCRdb carries this immuneACCESS record with in-frame sequences only. Its versions omit some clonotypes, under half of them owing to an unresolved V gene in the studies checked, with the rest unexplained. Clonal size and the V and J genes are those of that table, whereas D and trimming came from the DNA. The sample table lists roughly 130,000 clones, around 70% of them with a count of one. The ten largest clones represent over 1.5% of the sample.

The cohort consisted of 600 or so healthy bone marrow donors. Cohort members were all nominally healthy when sampled, although unrecorded immune exposures were likely present. The donor tested CMV seropositive and was one of the 289 seropositive cohort members. Each donor provided a peripheral blood sample, and peripheral blood mononuclear cells were used for TCR beta sequencing. The Qiagen DNeasy Blood Extraction Kit was used to extract genomic DNA from the blood cell samples. The TCR originated in a young man in good health and CMV-seropositive. The sequence is built from TRBV27 and TRBJ2-7; 6 matching bases give a weak D call of TRBD1. Sequencing used PBMCs. The nucleotide sequence reads TGTGCCAGCAGTTTAATGGCAGGGGCCTACGAGCAGTACTTC. Its product reads: CASSLMAGAYEQYF.